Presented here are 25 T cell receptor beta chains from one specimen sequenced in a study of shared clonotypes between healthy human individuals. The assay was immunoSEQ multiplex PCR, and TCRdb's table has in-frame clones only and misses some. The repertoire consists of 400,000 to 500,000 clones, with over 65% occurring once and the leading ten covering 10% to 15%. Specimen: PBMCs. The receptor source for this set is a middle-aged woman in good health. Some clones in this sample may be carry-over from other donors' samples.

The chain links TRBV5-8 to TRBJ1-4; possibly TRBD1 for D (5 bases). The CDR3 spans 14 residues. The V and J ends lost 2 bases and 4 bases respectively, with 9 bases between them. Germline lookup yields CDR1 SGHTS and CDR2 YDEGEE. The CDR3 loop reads CASSFWQGNEKLFF. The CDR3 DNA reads TGTGCCAGCAGCTTTTGGCAGGGTAATGAAAAACTGTTTTTT.

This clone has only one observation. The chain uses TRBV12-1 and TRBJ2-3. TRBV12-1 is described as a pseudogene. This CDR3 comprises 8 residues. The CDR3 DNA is TGTGTTCCCGATACGCAGTATTTT. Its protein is CVPDTQYF.

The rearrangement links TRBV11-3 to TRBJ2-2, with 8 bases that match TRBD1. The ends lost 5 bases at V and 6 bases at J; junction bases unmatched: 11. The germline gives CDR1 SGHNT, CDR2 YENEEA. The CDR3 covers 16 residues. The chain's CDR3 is CASSHRQGIMAGELFF. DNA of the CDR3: TGTGCCAGCAGCCACCGACAGGGGATTATGGCCGGGGAGCTGTTTTTT.

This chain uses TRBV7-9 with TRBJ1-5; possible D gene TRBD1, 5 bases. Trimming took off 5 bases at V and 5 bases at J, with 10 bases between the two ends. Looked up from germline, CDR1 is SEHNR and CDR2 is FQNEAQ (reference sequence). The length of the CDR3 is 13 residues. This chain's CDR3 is CASSRGGDQPQHF. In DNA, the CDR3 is TGTGCCAGCAGCCGGGGGGGAGATCAGCCCCAGCATTTT.

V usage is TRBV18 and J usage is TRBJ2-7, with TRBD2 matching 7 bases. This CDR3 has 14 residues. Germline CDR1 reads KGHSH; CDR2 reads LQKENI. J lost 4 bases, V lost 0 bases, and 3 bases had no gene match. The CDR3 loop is CASSPPGGRYEQYF. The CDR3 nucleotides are TGTGCCAGCTCACCACCGGGAGGGAGGTACGAGCAGTACTTC.

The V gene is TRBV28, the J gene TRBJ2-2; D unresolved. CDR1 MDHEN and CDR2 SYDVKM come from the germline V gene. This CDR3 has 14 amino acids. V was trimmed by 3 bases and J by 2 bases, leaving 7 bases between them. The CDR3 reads CASSFSYNTGELFF. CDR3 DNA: TGTGCCAGCAGTTTTTCGTATAACACCGGGGAGCTGTTTTTT. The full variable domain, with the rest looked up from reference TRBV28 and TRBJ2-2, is DVKVTQSSRYLVKRTGEKVFLECVQDMDHENMFWYRQDPGLGLRLIYFSYDVKMKEKGDIPEGYSVSREKKERFSLILESASTNQTSMYLCASSFSYNTGELFFGEGSRLTVL.

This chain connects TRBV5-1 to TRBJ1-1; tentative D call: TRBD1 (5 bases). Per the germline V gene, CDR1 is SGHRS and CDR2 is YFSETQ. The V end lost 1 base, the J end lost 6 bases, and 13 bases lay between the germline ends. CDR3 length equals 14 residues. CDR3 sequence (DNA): TGCGCCAGCAGCTTGAGAAACACAGGAGCTGAAGCTTTCTTT. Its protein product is CASSLRNTGAEAFF.

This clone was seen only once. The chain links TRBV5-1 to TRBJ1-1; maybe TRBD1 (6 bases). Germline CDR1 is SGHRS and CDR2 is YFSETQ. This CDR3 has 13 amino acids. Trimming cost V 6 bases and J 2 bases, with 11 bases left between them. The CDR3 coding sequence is TGCGCCAGCAAGTGGACAGCTAACACTGAAGCTTTCTTT. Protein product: CASKWTANTEAFF.

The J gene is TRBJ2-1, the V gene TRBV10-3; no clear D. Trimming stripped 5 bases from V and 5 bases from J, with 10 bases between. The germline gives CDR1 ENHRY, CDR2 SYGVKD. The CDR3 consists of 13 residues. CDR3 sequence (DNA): TGTGCCATCAGTAGACTCCCGAACAATGAGCAGTTCTTC. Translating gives CAISRLPNNEQFF.

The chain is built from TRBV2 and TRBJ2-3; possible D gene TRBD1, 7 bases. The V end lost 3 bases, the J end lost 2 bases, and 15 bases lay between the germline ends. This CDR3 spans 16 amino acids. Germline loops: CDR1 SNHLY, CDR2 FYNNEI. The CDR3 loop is CASSDGGQSYTDTQYF. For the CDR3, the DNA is TGTGCCAGCAGTGACGGGGGACAGAGCTACACAGATACGCAGTATTTT. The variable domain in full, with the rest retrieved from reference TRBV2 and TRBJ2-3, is EPEVTQTPSHQVTQMGQEVILRCVPISNHLYFYWYRQILGQKVEFLVSFYNNEISEKSEIFDDQFSVERPDGSNFTLKIRSTKLEDSAMYFCASSDGGQSYTDTQYFGPGTRLTVL.

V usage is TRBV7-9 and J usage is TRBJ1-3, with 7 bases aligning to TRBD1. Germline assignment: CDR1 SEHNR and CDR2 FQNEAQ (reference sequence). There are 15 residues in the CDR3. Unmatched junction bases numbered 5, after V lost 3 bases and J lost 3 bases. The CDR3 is CASSFTGDLGNTIYF. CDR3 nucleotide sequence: TGTGCCAGCAGCTTTACAGGGGACCTTGGAAACACCATATATTTT.

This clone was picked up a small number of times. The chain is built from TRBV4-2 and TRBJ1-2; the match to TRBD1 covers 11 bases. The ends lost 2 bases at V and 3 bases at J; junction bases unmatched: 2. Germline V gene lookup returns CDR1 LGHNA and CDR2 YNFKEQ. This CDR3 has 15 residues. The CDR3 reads CASSQPGQGDYGYTF. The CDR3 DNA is TGTGCCAGCAGCCAACCGGGACAGGGGGACTATGGCTACACCTTC.

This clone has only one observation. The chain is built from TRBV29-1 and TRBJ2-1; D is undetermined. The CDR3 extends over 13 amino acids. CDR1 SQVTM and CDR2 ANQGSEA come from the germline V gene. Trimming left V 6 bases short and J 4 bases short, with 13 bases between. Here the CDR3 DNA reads TGCAGCGTACTATACGGGCCTTACAATGAGCAGTTCTTC. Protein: CSVLYGPYNEQFF.

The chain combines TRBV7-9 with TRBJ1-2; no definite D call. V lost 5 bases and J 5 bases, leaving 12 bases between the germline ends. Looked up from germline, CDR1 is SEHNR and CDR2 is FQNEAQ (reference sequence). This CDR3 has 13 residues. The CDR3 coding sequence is TGTGCCAGCAGCCCGGACGGAGAATATGGCTACACCTTC. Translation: CASSPDGEYGYTF.

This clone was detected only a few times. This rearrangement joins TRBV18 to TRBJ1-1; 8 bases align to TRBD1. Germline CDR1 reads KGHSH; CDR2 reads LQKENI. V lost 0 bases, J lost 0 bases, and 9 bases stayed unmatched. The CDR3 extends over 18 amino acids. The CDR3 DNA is TGTGCCAGCTCACCACCGGGACAGGCCGCTTCCGTGAACACTGAAGCTTTCTTT. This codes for CASSPPGQAASVNTEAFF.

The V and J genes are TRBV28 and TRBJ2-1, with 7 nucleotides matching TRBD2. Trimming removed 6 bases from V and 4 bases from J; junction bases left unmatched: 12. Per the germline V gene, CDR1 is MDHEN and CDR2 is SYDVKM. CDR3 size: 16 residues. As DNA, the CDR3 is TGTGCCAGCAGAAGAGGGAGGGCGACTTATTACAATGAGCAGTTCTTC. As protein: CASRRGRATYYNEQFF.

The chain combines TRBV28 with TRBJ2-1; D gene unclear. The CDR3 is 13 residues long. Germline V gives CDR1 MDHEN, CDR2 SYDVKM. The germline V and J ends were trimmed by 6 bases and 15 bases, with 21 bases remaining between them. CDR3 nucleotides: TGTGCCAGCAGCCCGCCCACGGTAGCTTATCTGTTCTTC. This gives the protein CASSPPTVAYLFF.

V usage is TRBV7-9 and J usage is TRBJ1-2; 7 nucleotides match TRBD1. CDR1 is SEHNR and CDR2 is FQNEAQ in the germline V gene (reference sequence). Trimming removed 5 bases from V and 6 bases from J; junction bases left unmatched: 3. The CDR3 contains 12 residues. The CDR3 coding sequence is TGTGCCAGCAGCCGTGACAGGGATGGCTACACCTTC. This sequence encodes CASSRDRDGYTF.

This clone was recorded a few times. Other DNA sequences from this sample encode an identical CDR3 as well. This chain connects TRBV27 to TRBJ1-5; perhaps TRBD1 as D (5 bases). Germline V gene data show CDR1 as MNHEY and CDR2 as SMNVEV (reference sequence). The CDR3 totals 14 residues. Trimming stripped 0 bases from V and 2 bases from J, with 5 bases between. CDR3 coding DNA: TGTGCCAGCAGTTTATCACAGGGCAATCAGCCCCAGCATTTT. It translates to CASSLSQGNQPQHF.

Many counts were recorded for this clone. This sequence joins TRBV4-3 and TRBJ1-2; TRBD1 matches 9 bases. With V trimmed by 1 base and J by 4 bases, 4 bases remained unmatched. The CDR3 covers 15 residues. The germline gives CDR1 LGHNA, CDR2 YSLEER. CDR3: CASSQGMGQGYGYTF. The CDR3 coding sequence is TGCGCCAGCAGCCAAGGAATGGGACAGGGCTATGGCTACACCTTC.

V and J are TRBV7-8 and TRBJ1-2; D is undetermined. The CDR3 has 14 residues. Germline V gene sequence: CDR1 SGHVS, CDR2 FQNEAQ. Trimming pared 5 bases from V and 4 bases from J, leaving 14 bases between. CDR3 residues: CASSRSRGGYGYTF. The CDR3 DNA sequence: TGTGCCAGCAGCCGATCGCGGGGTGGCTATGGCTACACCTTC.

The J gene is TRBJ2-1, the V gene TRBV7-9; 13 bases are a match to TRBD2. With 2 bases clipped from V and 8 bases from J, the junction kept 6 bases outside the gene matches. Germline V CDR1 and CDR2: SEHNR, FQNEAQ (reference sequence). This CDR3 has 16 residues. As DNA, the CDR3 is TGTGCCAGCAGCTTACGGCGGACTAGCGGGAGTGATGAGCAGTTCTTC. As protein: CASSLRRTSGSDEQFF.

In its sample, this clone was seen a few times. Here the CDR3 reads CASSPRGQISYEQYF. The CDR3, as DNA: TGTGCCAGCAGTCCCCGCGGACAGATCTCCTACGAGCAGTACTTC. The chain uses TRBV28 and TRBJ2-5, with D possibly being TRBD1 (6 bases). The J call may be mistaken, given a closer DNA end match to TRBJ2-7. Germline V gives CDR1 MDHEN, CDR2 SYDVKM. The CDR3 is 15 amino acids.

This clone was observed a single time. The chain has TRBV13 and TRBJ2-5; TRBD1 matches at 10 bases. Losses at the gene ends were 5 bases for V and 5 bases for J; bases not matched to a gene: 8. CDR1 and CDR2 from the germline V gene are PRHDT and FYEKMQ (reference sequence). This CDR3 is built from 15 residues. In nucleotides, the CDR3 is TGTGCCAGCAGCCGGGGACAGGGGCCGGGGGAGACCCAGTACTTC. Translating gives CASSRGQGPGETQYF.

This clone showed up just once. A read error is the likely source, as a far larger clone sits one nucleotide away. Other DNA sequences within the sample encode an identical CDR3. CDR3 in DNA: TGCAGCGTAGCCTCAGGGTTCCTCGGGCTTAGGGAGCAGTACTTC. It specifies CSVASGFLGLREQYF. The chain has TRBV29-1 and TRBJ2-7; TRBD1 might be the D (5 bases). Germline CDR1 reads SQVTM; CDR2 reads ANQGSEA. The CDR3 runs to 15 residues. Trimming took 6 bases from V and 7 from J, leaving 25 bases between them.